These T cell receptor beta chains were read from a single sample in a study of Tregs in tolerant kidney transplant recipients. TCRdb's copy holds only in-frame clones and misses some; the assay was immunoSEQ multiplex PCR. The sample carries approximately 260,000 clones, 65% to 85% recorded once. Sequencing input: CD4+ T cells from blood. The source of these receptors is a human donor in good health. Each CDR3 is given with its conserved first and last residue. A D gene is named only where the DNA matches it firmly. Expanded clones are given a class, and other clones once, few, many or no size at all.

TRBJ2-5 TRBD2 - TRBV5-1 CASSLGASGTLETQYF TGCGCCAGCAGCTTGGGGGCTAGCGGGACTCTCGAGACCCAGTACTTC
TRBJ1-1 TRBD1 - TRBV23-1 CASSSWTGENTEAFF TGCGCCAGCAGTTCATGGACAGGGGAGAACACTGAAGCTTTCTTT
TRBJ1-2 - - TRBV19 CASSLSGLQFYGYTF TGTGCCAGTAGTCTTTCGGGACTGCAATTCTATGGCTACACCTTC
TRBJ2-7 TRBD2 - TRBV7-2 CASSLDGRSYEQYF TGTGCCAGCAGCTTAGACGGGAGGTCTTACGAGCAGTACTTC
TRBJ2-1 TRBD1 - TRBV15 CATSRDTRRGGRGPRNEQFF TGTGCCACCAGCAGAGATACGCGCCGAGGGGGCAGGGGGCCAAGGAATGAGCAGTTCTTC
TRBJ2-1 TRBD2 - TRBV14 CASSQDSSGAIYNEQFF TGTGCCAGCAGCCAAGATAGTAGCGGGGCGATTTACAATGAGCAGTTCTTC
TRBJ2-5 - - TRBV9 CASTPSVQETQYF TGTGCCAGCACCCCGTCGGTCCAAGAGACCCAGTACTTC
TRBJ1-1 TRBD1 - TRBV4-2 CASSQDWTGGEAFF TGTGCCAGCAGCCAAGATTGGACAGGGGGGGAAGCTTTCTTT
TRBJ2-3 TRBD2 - TRBV4-1 CASSQSPGTSGRKASTDTQYF TGCGCCAGCAGCCAATCCCCCGGGACTAGCGGGCGGAAAGCTAGCACAGATACGCAGTATTTT
TRBJ1-1 - - TRBV10-3 CAISAHSALNTEAFF TGTGCCATCAGTGCACACAGTGCTTTGAACACTGAAGCTTTCTTT
TRBJ1-4 - - TRBV10-2 CASSESTGAEKLFF TGCGCCAGCAGTGAGTCGACGGGGGCTGAAAAACTGTTTTTT
TRBJ2-7 - - TRBV6-6 CASSTPTVVSSYEQYF TGTGCCAGCAGTACCCCGACAGTCGTGAGCTCCTACGAGCAGTACTTC
TRBJ2-7 - - TRBV6-5 CASKGTRAYEQYF TGTGCCAGCAAAGGGACAAGGGCCTACGAGCAGTACTTC
TRBJ2-2 TRBD2 once TRBV7-8 CASSSLGGLSTGELFF TGTGCCAGCAGCTCCCTCGGGGGGTTAAGCACCGGGGAGCTGTTTTTT
TRBJ2-4 TRBD1 - TRBV15 CATSGGQGALPAVNIQYF TGTGCCACCAGCGGGGGACAGGGGGCCCTCCCCGCCGTAAACATTCAGTACTTC
TRBJ2-2 - - TRBV11-3 CASSWDPNTGELFF TGTGCCAGCAGCTGGGACCCGAACACCGGGGAGCTGTTTTTT